Listed here are 32 T cell receptor beta chains from one sample, sequenced in a study of CD8 T cells in ankylosing spondylitis. TCRdb independently ran MiXCR on the 5' RACE reads; one entry per CDR3 protein. The profile shows some 240,000 distinct CDR3 sequences, just under 7.5% of them singletons. Their antigens remain unidentified. Study-wide results and caveats: Typical of ankylosing spondylitis blood, it appeared, was a TCR beta motif of eight highly homologous variants.

Source material: blood, either unsorted or a sorted T cell fraction (not recorded which). The receptor source for this set is a male donor with ankylosing spondylitis.

Ten or more counts support this clonotype. This rearrangement joins TRBV6-2 or TRBV6-3 to TRBJ1-1; 8 nucleotides match TRBD1. The CDR3 extends over 15 amino acids. Germline loops: CDR1 MNHEY, CDR2 SVGEGT. V trimming: 5 bases; J trimming: 4 bases; junction bases outside the gene matches: 9. CDR3 bases: TGTGCCAGCAGTCCCATCAGGGGGCATGGCACTGAAGCTTTCTTT. Protein product: CASSPIRGHGTEAFF.

The chain links TRBV7-9 to TRBJ2-1; D possibly corresponds to TRBD1 (5 bases). The V end was cut by 4 bases, the J end by 2 bases, with 18 bases between. CDR3 length equals 17 residues. The germline V gene has CDR1 SEHNR and CDR2 FQNEAQ (reference sequence). The CDR3, as DNA: TGTGCCAGCAGCTCGGACATGCCTGGGCCAACCTACAATGAGCAGTTCTTC. Its protein is CASSSDMPGPTYNEQFF.

This clonotype was detected ten times or more. This chain joins TRBV2 and TRBJ2-5; D gene uncertain. This CDR3 is 13 amino acids long. With 1 base removed from V and 3 bases from J, the gap between germline ends came to 6 bases. Germline V CDR1 and CDR2: SNHLY, FYNNEI. The CDR3 coding sequence is TGTGCCAGCAGTGAAGAGGGCGAAGAGACCCAGTACTTC. As protein: CASSEEGEETQYF.

The J gene is TRBJ2-7, the V gene TRBV2; 7 nucleotides match TRBD1. CDR1 SNHLY and CDR2 FYNNEI come from the germline V gene. V gave up 9 bases and J gave up 9 bases; unmatched junction bases: 23. This CDR3 contains 16 residues. The CDR3 region is CARDAETGASVLGQYF. The CDR3 DNA is TGTGCCAGGGACGCCGAAACAGGGGCCTCAGTTCTCGGGCAGTACTTC.

The chain joins TRBV25-1 to TRBJ1-2; D is uncertain. Trimming left V 0 bases short and J 7 bases short, with 6 bases between. CDR1 MGHDK and CDR2 SYGVNS come from the germline V gene. The CDR3 spans 12 residues. The CDR3 loop is CASSEYRVGYTF. The CDR3 bases are TGTGCCAGCAGTGAATATCGGGTTGGCTACACCTTC.

In its sample, this clonotype was seen many times. The chain links TRBV27 to TRBJ1-2; D might be TRBD1 (5 bases). Trimming removed 3 bases from V and 7 bases from J, with 12 bases in between. In germline, CDR1 is MNHEY, CDR2 SMNVEV (reference sequence). The CDR3 is 13 residues long. Here the CDR3 DNA reads TGTGCCAGCAGTTTGCCCGGGGGGAGTGGCTACACCTTC. It encodes CASSLPGGSGYTF.

This clonotype was detected ten times or more. The gene calls are TRBV9 and TRBJ1-2, with D unclear. The CDR3 is 16 amino acids. CDR1 SGDLS and CDR2 YYNGEE come from the germline V gene. V was pared by 0 bases and J by 2 bases, with 14 bases between. CDR3 loop: CASSVATGTTNYGYTF. CDR3 DNA sequence: TGTGCCAGCAGCGTAGCTACGGGCACAACCAACTATGGCTACACCTTC.

This clonotype was counted ten times or more. This chain uses TRBV20-1 with TRBJ2-3, with unresolved D. CDR3 length: 12 amino acids. The V end lost 2 bases, the J end lost 4 bases, and 7 bases lay between the germline ends. CDR1 and CDR2 from the germline V gene are DFQATT and SNEGSKA (reference sequence). The CDR3 region is CSARLAADTQYF. DNA for the CDR3: TGCAGTGCTAGACTCGCGGCAGATACGCAGTATTTT.

At least ten counts were recorded for this clonotype. The rearrangement joins TRBV20-1 to TRBJ2-7; maybe TRBD1 (6 bases). Germline CDR1 DFQATT, CDR2 SNEGSKA (reference sequence). The CDR3 is 13 amino acids. V was clipped by 2 bases and J by 0 bases, with 8 bases between them. The CDR3, as DNA: TGCAGTGCTAGACAGGGGCCCTCCTACGAGCAGTACTTC. It encodes CSARQGPSYEQYF.

The sample holds a few counts of this clonotype. J is TRBJ2-1 and V is TRBV7-3; D perhaps matches TRBD2 (6 bases). Trimming left V 5 bases short and J 6 bases short, with 11 bases between. Germline-derived CDR1 and CDR2 are SGHTA and FQGTGA. The CDR3 is 13 residues long. CDR3 protein: CASSPHGGNEQFF. CDR3 sequence (DNA): TGTGCCAGCAGCCCGCACGGGGGCAATGAGCAGTTCTTC.

This clonotype was detected ten times or more. This chain uses TRBV4-3 with TRBJ2-3, with TRBD2 identical over 9 bases. CDR3 length equals 19 residues. V shed 0 bases, J shed 3 bases, and the junction held 13 bases outside the gene matches. Germline V CDR1 and CDR2: LGHNA, YSLEER. In DNA, the CDR3 is TGCGCCAGCAGCCAAGATAACGGCTGGCGGGAGGGTCCGACAGATACGCAGTATTTT. Translating gives CASSQDNGWREGPTDTQYF.

This clonotype was seen ten or more times. The chain links TRBV24-1 to TRBJ1-5; no reliable D call. Germline CDR1 is KGHDR and CDR2 is SFDVKD. The V gene lost 4 bases and the J gene lost 3 bases, with 3 bases spanning the gap. The length of the CDR3 is 12 residues. Here the CDR3 reads CATSDPNQPQHF. CDR3 DNA: TGTGCCACCAGTGACCCCAATCAGCCCCAGCATTTT.

Many counts were recorded for this clonotype. The chain is built from TRBV2 and TRBJ2-5; D gene ambiguous. The V end lost 8 bases, the J end lost 1 base, and 8 bases lay between the germline ends. CDR1 is SNHLY, CDR2 FYNNEI, per germline. This CDR3 region has 12 residues. CDR3: CASFDVQETQYF. The CDR3 DNA reads as TGTGCCAGCTTCGATGTCCAAGAGACCCAGTACTTC.

The CDR3 is CASSYRATAYNEQFF. In DNA form, the CDR3 reads TGTGCCAGCAGTTACAGAGCAACGGCGTACAATGAGCAGTTCTTC. The chain couples TRBV6-5 to TRBJ2-1, with D uncertain. CDR1 and CDR2 (germline): MNHEY, SVGAGI. Trimming cost V 2 bases and J 4 bases, with 12 bases left between them. This CDR3 contains 15 residues.

This clonotype has at least ten counts. The chain couples TRBV9 to TRBJ2-2; 10 positions match TRBD2. Germline V gene data show CDR1 as SGDLS and CDR2 as YYNGEE. This CDR3 has 16 residues. With 4 bases clipped from V and 5 bases from J, the junction kept 8 bases outside the gene matches. The CDR3 region is CASSLSSGSATGELFF. The CDR3 coding sequence is TGTGCCAGCAGCCTATCTAGCGGGAGTGCGACCGGGGAGCTGTTTTTT.

This clonotype came up a few times. This chain links TRBV18 with TRBJ2-7, with D tentatively TRBD2 (6 bases). Trimming took 0 bases from V and 12 from J, leaving 12 bases between them. Germline V gene sequence: CDR1 KGHSH, CDR2 LQKENI. The CDR3 consists of 12 residues. The DNA of the CDR3 is TGTGCCAGCTCACCACCTGGGGGGTTCGGGTACTTC. This translates into CASSPPGGFGYF.

This clonotype was seen ten or more times. V is TRBV6-1 and J is TRBJ2-1; D remains unclear. Germline-derived CDR1 and CDR2 are MNHNS and SASEGT. V lost 6 bases and J lost 2, with 14 bases in between. The CDR3 length is 15 residues. CDR3 residues: CASSIVQTTYNEQFF. The CDR3 coding sequence is TGTGCCAGCAGCATCGTACAGACGACCTACAATGAGCAGTTCTTC.

At least ten counts were recorded for this clonotype. The J gene is TRBJ2-2, the V gene TRBV7-8, with 8 bases identical to TRBD1. The V and J ends lost 0 bases and 1 base, in that order; junction bases with no gene match: 4. CDR1 SGHVS and CDR2 FQNEAQ come from the germline V gene. The CDR3 loop spans 17 amino acids. This chain's CDR3 is CASSLAKGTGNTGELFF. CDR3 nucleotide sequence: TGTGCCAGCAGCTTAGCTAAGGGGACAGGGAACACCGGGGAGCTGTTTTTT.

A note on this clonotype: The germline gene is not matched at one end of the junction; a read error may be the cause. This chain connects TRBV4-2 to TRBJ2-7; tentatively, D is TRBD1 (6 bases). The CDR3 spans 10 residues. Looked up from germline, CDR1 is LGHNA and CDR2 is YNFKEQ. The CDR3 coding sequence is TGTGCCAGCGGTGGGGACACTCAGTCGTTC. Translating gives CASGGDTQSF.

In this sample, this clonotype turned up many times. V gene TRBV6-5 combines with J gene TRBJ2-2; D not certain. The CDR3 length is 15 residues. V lost 2 bases, J lost 0 bases, and 7 bases lay in between. Germline loops: CDR1 MNHEY, CDR2 SVGAGI. Here the CDR3 DNA reads TGTGCCAGCAGTTACAGCCAGACGAACACCGGGGAGCTGTTTTTT. Translation: CASSYSQTNTGELFF.

V gene TRBV20-1 combines with J gene TRBJ2-7, with 8 nucleotides matching TRBD2. The V gene end was trimmed by 2 bases and the J gene end by 0 bases; junction bases not matched to a gene: 12. Looked up from germline, CDR1 is DFQATT and CDR2 is SNEGSKA (reference sequence). The CDR3 loop spans 17 amino acids. CDR3 region: CSARSSGGRRSSYEQYF. CDR3 sequence (DNA): TGCAGTGCTAGATCCAGCGGGGGCCGTAGGAGCTCCTACGAGCAGTACTTC.

This clonotype was seen only a few times. The V gene is TRBV24-1, the J gene TRBJ2-5; D gene ambiguous. This CDR3 comprises 11 residues. Germline CDR1 is KGHDR and CDR2 is SFDVKD. The V and J ends lost 5 bases and 7 bases respectively, with 7 bases between them. The DNA of the CDR3 is TGTGCCACCAGTGTATTCGGGACCCAGTACTTC. The encoded protein is CATSVFGTQYF.

Remarks on this clonotype: Given a much more abundant clone one base away, this may be a read error. V and J are TRBV19 and TRBJ1-1; D not certain. This CDR3 is 15 amino acids long. Germline V CDR1 and CDR2: LNHDA, SQIVND (reference sequence). As DNA, the CDR3 is TGTGCCAGTAGTATATGGGCAGGTATGAAGACTGAAGCTTTCTTT. This codes for CASSIWAGMKTEAFF.

This clonotype was detected only a few times. At one of its ends the junction is not consistent with the germline gene, which may arise from a read error. J is TRBJ2-2 and V is TRBV29-1, with 7 bases that match TRBD1. The CDR3 is 16 amino acids. Germline V gene data show CDR1 as SQVTM and CDR2 as ANQGSEA. The CDR3 here is CSVEGLITGATGELFF. The CDR3 DNA reads TGCAGCGTGGAAGGGCTGATTACAGGGGCCACCGGGGAGCTGTTTTTT.

There are many counts of this clonotype. The chain couples TRBV5-1 to TRBJ1-1; no reliable D call. The V end lost 4 bases, the J end lost 0 bases, and 10 bases lay between the germline ends. The germline gives CDR1 SGHRS, CDR2 YFSETQ. CDR3 length: 14 amino acids. The CDR3 reads CASSPELLNTEAFF. CDR3 sequence (DNA): TGCGCCAGCAGCCCGGAACTGTTGAACACTGAAGCTTTCTTT.

This clonotype has a count of ten or more. The rearrangement uses TRBV11-2 and TRBJ2-2; TRBD2 agrees at 9 bases. The CDR3 contains 19 residues. J was trimmed by 5 bases and V by 1 base; bases with no gene match: 14. Germline loops: CDR1 SGHAT, CDR2 FQNNGV. CDR3 protein: CASSLGIGLAGRGTGELFF. CDR3 in DNA: TGTGCCAGCAGCTTAGGAATAGGGCTAGCGGGAAGAGGTACCGGGGAGCTGTTTTTT.

About this clonotype: A read error may explain this, as a much larger clone is one base away. The CDR3 does not close with the conserved phenylalanine or tryptophan, likely indicating a read error. This chain connects TRBV11-2 to TRBJ2-5; D could derive from TRBD1 or TRBD2 (6 bases each). Per germline, CDR1 SGHAT and CDR2 FQNNGV. V was pared by 4 bases and J by 7 bases, with 13 bases between. CDR3 length: 13 residues. The CDR3 nucleotides are TGTGCCAGCAGCTCTATCAGGGGAGGGACCCAGTACATC. It yields the protein CASSSIRGGTQYI.

This clonotype was seen at least ten times. The chain couples TRBV10-3 to TRBJ2-7; 9 bases fit TRBD1. CDR3 length: 14 amino acids. Germline V lookup: CDR1 ENHRY, CDR2 SYGVKD. J lost 2 bases, V lost 8 bases, and 7 bases had no gene match. CDR3 nucleotides: TGTGCCATCGGGGACAGGGAGTTGCCCTACGAGCAGTACTTC. The encoded protein is CAIGDRELPYEQYF.

This clonotype was found many times. The rearrangement links TRBV10-3 to TRBJ1-4; no firm D call. CDR1 is ENHRY, CDR2 SYGVKD, per germline. V lost 0 bases to trimming and J lost 5 bases, with 10 bases between them. CDR3 length equals 15 residues. The CDR3 protein is CAISESKTANEKLFF. CDR3 bases: TGTGCCATCAGTGAGTCGAAGACCGCCAATGAAAAACTGTTTTTT.

This chain joins TRBV9 and TRBJ2-1; D may be TRBD1 (6 bases). The CDR3 contains 18 residues. The V gene's germline CDR1 is SGDLS and CDR2 YYNGEE. Deletions cut 1 base from V and 1 base from J, with 18 bases between. CDR3 region: CASSVTGGYLRSYNEQFF. CDR3 DNA: TGTGCCAGCAGCGTAACTGGGGGCTATCTCAGATCCTACAATGAGCAGTTCTTC. The complete variable domain, with remaining parts taken from reference TRBV9 and TRBJ2-1, reads DSGVTQTPKHLITATGQRVTLRCSPRSGDLSVYWYQQSLDQGLQFLIQYYNGEERAKGNILERFSAQQFPDLHSELNLSSLELGDSALYFCASSVTGGYLRSYNEQFFGPGTRLTVL.

This chain joins TRBV6-1 and TRBJ2-3, with D perhaps being TRBD1 or TRBD2 (5 bases each). The germline gives CDR1 MNHNS, CDR2 SASEGT. The V end was cut by 9 bases, the J end by 1 base, with 14 bases between. The CDR3 totals 14 residues. CDR3 nucleotides: TGTGCCAGATCAGAGCAGGGAGGCACAGATACGCAGTATTTT. Translating it yields CARSEQGGTDTQYF.

This clonotype was seen more than once but under ten times. This chain joins TRBV3-1 and TRBJ2-7; D remains ambiguous. The CDR3 consists of 13 residues. The V end was cut by 3 bases, the J end by 5 bases, with 11 bases between. Germline assignment: CDR1 LGHDT and CDR2 YNNKEL (reference sequence). This CDR3 reads CASSHSRADEQYF. The CDR3 nucleotides are TGTGCCAGCAGCCACTCCCGCGCGGACGAGCAGTACTTC.